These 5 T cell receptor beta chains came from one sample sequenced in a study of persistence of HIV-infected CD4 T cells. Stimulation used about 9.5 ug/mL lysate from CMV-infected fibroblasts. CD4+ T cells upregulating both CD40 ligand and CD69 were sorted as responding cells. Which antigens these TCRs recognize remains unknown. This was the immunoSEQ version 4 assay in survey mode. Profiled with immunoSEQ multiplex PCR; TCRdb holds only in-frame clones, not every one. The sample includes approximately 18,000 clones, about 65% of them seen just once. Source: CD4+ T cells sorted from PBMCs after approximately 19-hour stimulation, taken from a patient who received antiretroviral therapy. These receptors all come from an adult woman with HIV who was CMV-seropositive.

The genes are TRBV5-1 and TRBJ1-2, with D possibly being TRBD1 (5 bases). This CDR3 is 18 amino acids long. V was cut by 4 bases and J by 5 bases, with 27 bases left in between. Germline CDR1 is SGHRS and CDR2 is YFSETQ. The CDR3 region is CASSLRGELDNGRYGYTF. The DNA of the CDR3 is TGCGCCAGCAGCCTAAGGGGTGAATTAGACAATGGCCGGTATGGCTACACCTTC.

CDR3 in amino acids: CASSGTGIGGNEQFF. The CDR3 DNA reads as TGTGCCAGCAGCGGGACAGGGATTGGTGGGAATGAGCAGTTCTTC. V and J are TRBV2 and TRBJ2-1; TRBD1 agrees at 9 bases. Germline CDR1 reads SNHLY; CDR2 reads FYNNEI. The CDR3 spans 15 residues. Trimming cost V 6 bases and J 7 bases; bases outside gene matches: 10.

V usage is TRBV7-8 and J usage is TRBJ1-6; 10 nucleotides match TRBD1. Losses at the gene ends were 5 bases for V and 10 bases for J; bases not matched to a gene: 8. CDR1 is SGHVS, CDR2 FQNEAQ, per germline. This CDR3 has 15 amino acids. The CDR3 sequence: CASSRGQGGVSPLHF. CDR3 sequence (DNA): TGTGCCAGCAGCCGCGGACAGGGGGGGGTGTCACCCCTCCACTTT.

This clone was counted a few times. The CDR3 loop is CAWEGLAGVNEQFF. In DNA, the CDR3 is TGTGCCTGGGAGGGACTAGCGGGGGTAAATGAGCAGTTCTTC. V and J are TRBV30 and TRBJ2-1; 14 nucleotides line up with TRBD2. Looked up from germline, CDR1 is GTSNPN and CDR2 is SVGIG (reference sequence). The ends lost 5 bases at V and 7 bases at J; junction bases unmatched: 4. This CDR3 has 14 amino acids.

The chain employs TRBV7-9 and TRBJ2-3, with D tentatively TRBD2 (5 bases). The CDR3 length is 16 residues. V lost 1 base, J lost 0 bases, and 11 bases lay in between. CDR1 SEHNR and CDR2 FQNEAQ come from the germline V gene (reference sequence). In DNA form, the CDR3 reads TGTGCCAGCAGCTTAGAGGGCGGGTTTAGCACAGATACGCAGTATTTT. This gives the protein CASSLEGGFSTDTQYF.